This T cell receptor (beta chain) is from a study of T-cell memory formation after mild COVID-19. Germline CDR1 reads MDHEN; CDR2 reads SYDVKM. This CDR3 region has 14 residues. V was pared by 6 bases and J by 1 base, with 5 bases of the junction left unmatched. Using its own MiXCR run on the 5' RACE reads, TCRdb lists one record per CDR3 protein. Among more than 150,000 distinct CDR3 sequences listed, about 18% were seen once. Sequencing input: PBMCs or a T cell subset sorted from them (not recorded which). The chain uses TRBV28 and TRBJ2-5; 7 nucleotides agree with TRBD1. This sequence was found in a young man who had mild COVID-19 (a few samples of this study predate the infection). Cell type and time point are not known. CDR3 loop: CASRWTGGQETQYF. The CDR3 DNA reads TGTGCCAGCAGGTGGACAGGTGGCCAAGAGACCCAGTACTTC.